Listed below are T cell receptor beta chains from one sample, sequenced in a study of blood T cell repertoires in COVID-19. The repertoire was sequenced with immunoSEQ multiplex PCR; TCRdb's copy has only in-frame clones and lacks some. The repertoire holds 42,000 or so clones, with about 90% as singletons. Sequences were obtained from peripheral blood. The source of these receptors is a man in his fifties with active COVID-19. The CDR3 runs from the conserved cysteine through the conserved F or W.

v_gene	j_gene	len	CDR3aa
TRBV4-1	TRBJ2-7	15	CASSQALAGFYEQYF
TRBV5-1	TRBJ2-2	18	CASSVGARTSGSTGELFF
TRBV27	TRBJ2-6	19	CASSLGPGDRGLGANVLTF
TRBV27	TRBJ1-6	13	CASSPGVLTPLHF
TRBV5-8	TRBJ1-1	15	CASSLTGGRNTEAFF
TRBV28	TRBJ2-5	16	CASSRQRGALQETQYF
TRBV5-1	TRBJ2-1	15	CASSPTSGVGNEQFF
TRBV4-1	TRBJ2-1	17	CASSQDPPPSTYNEQFF
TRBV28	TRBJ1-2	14	CASTVGQAIYGYTF
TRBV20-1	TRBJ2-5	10	CSASLVSQYF
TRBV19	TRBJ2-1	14	CASSPSGSYNEQFF
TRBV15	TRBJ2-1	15	CATSSPSNSYNEQFF
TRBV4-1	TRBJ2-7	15	CASSQGGSGRIQQYF
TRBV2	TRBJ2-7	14	CASRERTGKYEQYF
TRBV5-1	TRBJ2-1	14	CASSSSGSDNEQFF
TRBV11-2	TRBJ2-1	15	CASRPGTSGIYEQFF
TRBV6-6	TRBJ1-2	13	CASSPGQGQGYTF
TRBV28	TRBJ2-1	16	CASSPGSGLVVREQFF
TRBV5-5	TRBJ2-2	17	CASSLDILREAGGELFF
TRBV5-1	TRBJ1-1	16	CASSPTLIAGNTEAFF
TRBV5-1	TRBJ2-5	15	CASSRGQGGQETQYF
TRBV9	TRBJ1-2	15	CASSSDLAGRSGYTF
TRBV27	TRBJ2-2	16	CASRIDTLSNTGELFF
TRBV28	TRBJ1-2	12	CASSLGGIGYTF
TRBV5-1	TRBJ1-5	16	CASSNGTGTSNQPQHF
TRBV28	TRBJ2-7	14	CASSTPDRTYEQYF
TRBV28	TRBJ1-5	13	CASTTGGVQPQHF
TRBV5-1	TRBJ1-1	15	CASSFRDTTRDEAFF
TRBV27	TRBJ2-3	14	CASSQFSRPDTQYF
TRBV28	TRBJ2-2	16	CASTTTGGFNTGELFF
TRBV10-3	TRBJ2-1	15	CAISGRGQANNEQFF